The entry that follows covers one T cell receptor beta chain sequence. Its antigen is not identified. The sequenced template was cDNA made from the entire isolated RNA. Clones were read by immunoSEQ multiplex PCR, and TCRdb kept only the in-frame ones, dropping some. The data show fewer than 500,000 clones, approximately 15% seen once. These data originate in a study of beta chain features in type 1 diabetes. Germline-derived CDR1 and CDR2 are SGHRS and YFSETQ. The length of the CDR3 is 15 residues. The J segment lost 5 bases and the V segment lost 3 bases, leaving 8 bases of the junction unmatched. Only one heparinised blood draw was taken per donor, and its volume averaged roughly 0.12 L. Study-wide results and caveats: TCRB repertoires of naive, central memory and Treg cells appeared more similar among patients than among healthy donors. Whether TCRB rearrangement is influenced by HLA type went unresolved here. TCRB CDR3s from Type 1 diabetes patients were moderately but significantly shorter in all four CD4+ subsets.

Sequencing was carried out using naive CD4+ T cells from blood. The TCR was taken from a man aged 30 to 39 in good health. The J gene is TRBJ2-5, the V gene TRBV5-1; 9 bases align to TRBD1. CDR3 loop: CASSSTDRGGETQYF. The CDR3 DNA reads TGCGCCAGCAGCTCCACGGACAGGGGAGGGGAGACCCAGTACTTC.